The T cell receptor (beta chain) described here comes from a study of T-cell reconstitution after alpha-beta-depleted transplantation in children. The V gene's germline CDR1 is SQVTM and CDR2 ANQGSEA. Termini included, the CDR3 measures 11 amino acids. Study-wide findings and caveats: Several patients had high TCRbeta diversity at day 60; it came from surviving recipient T cells and thymic progenitors.

Library preparation (for TCRbeta) was performed with unique molecular identifiers. MiXCR, applied by TCRdb to the PCR reads, yields one record per CDR3 protein. The sample holds under 300,000 distinct CDR3 sequences, under 14% seen once. With respect to this clonotype: As yet, its antigen is unknown. A much larger clone differs by one base, so this may be a read error. It is unclear where the CDR3 begins or ends on the DNA, so no DNA is shown, and the CDR3 is as TCRdb lists it.

Source: peripheral blood, taken 180 days after TCRalphabeta/CD19-depleted stem cell transplant. The chain links TRBV29-1 to TRBJ1-2; the table assigns TRBD1, which was not confirmed against the DNA. This receptor was obtained from a male patient aged 2 to 10 who had a stem cell transplant for chronic granulomatous disease, so the T cells may come from the graft donor. The CDR3 sequence: CSVGQGIGDTF.